This section outlines one T cell receptor beta chain sequence together with its context. This specimen comes from a study of blood T cell repertoires in COVID-19. Study overall: The origin of the acute and convalescent COVID-19 samples was the United States, Italy and Spain. Sample material is recorded as cDNA or gDNA derived from T cells, B-cell-depleted T cells, or PBMCs.

The ends lost 0 bases at V and 8 bases at J; junction bases unmatched: 5. Germline V gene sequence: CDR1 LGHDT, CDR2 YNNKEL (reference sequence). CDR3 length equals 17 residues. Profiled with immunoSEQ multiplex PCR; TCRdb holds only in-frame clones, not every one. This table has 300,000 or so clones, over 75% appearing once. Material for sequencing was PBMCs or T cells enriched from blood (not recorded which). V usage is TRBV3-1 (or the pseudogene TRBV3-2) and J usage is TRBJ2-2; 14 nucleotides match TRBD2. This sequence originates from a woman aged 25-40 years who had recovered from COVID-19. The CDR3 DNA is TGTGCCAGCAGCCAAGAAGGGACTAGCGGGAGATTTGGGGAGCTGTTTTTT. Its protein product is CASSQEGTSGRFGELFF.